The present T cell receptor beta chain was sequenced within a study of shared clonotypes between healthy human individuals. Across the whole study: Donors were a couple of women and a few men aged 18 to 49.

Notes on the study in general: As a rule, naive subsets had a larger estimated richness than memory subsets. Clonotype sharing among donors likely depends on sequencing depth.

TCRdb's table, derived via immunoSEQ multiplex PCR, lists solely in-frame clones and lacks some. Of some 1,100,000 clones in the sample, approximately 80% were seen once. As for this clone: Its target is unknown. Other DNA variants within this sample encode the same CDR3.

With 3 bases removed from V and 6 bases from J, the gap between germline ends came to 7 bases. This CDR3 is 12 amino acids long. CDR1 is MDHEN, CDR2 SYDVKM, per germline. Sequencing was carried out using memory CD4+ T cells from PBMCs. Subset: CD45RA-negative fraction. The V call is TRBV28, the J call TRBJ2-3; D is possibly TRBD1 (5 bases). The clonotype originates from a man aged 18 to 30 in good health. Some clones in this sample may be carry-over from other donors' samples. Written as DNA, the CDR3 is TGTGCCAGCAGTTTGGGGCTGGATACGCAGTATTTT. It specifies CASSLGLDTQYF.